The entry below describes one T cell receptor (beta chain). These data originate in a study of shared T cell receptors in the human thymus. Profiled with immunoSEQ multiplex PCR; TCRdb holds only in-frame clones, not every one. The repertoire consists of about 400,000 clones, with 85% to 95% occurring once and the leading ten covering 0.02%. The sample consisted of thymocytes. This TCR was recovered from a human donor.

The DNA of the CDR3 is TGTGCCAGCAGTCCCACCTGTGGGGAGACCCAGTACTTC. As protein: CASSPTCGETQYF. The chain employs TRBV27 and TRBJ2-5, with D unclear. With 5 bases removed from V and 5 bases from J, the gap between germline ends came to 12 bases. CDR1 and CDR2 from the germline V gene are MNHEY and SMNVEV (reference sequence). CDR3 size: 13 residues.